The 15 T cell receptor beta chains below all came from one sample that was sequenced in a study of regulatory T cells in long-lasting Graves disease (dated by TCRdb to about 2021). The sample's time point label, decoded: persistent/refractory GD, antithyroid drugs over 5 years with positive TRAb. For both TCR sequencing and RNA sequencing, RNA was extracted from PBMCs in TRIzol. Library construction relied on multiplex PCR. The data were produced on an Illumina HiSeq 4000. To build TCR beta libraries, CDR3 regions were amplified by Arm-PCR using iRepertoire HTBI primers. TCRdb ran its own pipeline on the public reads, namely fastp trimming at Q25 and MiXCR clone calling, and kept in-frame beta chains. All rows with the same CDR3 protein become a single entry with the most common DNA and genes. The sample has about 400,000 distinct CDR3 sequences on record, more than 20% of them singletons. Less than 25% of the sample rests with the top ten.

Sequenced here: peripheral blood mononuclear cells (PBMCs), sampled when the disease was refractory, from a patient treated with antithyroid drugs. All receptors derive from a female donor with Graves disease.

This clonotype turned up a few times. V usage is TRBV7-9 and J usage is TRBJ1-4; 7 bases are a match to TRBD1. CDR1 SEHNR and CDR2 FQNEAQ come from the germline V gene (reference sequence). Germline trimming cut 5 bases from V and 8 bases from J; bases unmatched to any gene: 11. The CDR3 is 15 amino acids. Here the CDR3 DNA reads TGTGCCAGCAGCCAGGGGACAGTCAGTGGAGAAAAACTGTTTTTT. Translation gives CASSQGTVSGEKLFF.

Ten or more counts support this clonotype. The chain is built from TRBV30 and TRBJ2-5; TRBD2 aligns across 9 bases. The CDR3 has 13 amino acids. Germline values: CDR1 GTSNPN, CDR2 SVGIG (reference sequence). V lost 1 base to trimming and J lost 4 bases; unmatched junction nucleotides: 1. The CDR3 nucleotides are TGTGCCTGGAGTGGACTAGCGGTAGAGACCCAGTACTTC. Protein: CAWSGLAVETQYF.

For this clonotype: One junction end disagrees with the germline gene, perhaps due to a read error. The CDR3 DNA reads as TGTGCTAGCAGCTTAGCGCGGGGAGACCAAGAGACCCAGTACTTC. This translates into CASSLARGDQETQYF. V usage is TRBV7-7 and J usage is TRBJ2-5; D is possibly TRBD2 (6 bases). The CDR3 consists of 15 residues. Germline lookup yields CDR1 SSHAT and CDR2 FNYEAQ (reference sequence).

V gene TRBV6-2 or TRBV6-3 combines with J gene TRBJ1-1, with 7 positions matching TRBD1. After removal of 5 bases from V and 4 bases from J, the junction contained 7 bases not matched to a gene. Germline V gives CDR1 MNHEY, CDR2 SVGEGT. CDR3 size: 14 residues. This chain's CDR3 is CASSARGRSTEAFF. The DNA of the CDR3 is TGTGCCAGCAGTGCGAGGGGGCGCAGCACTGAAGCTTTCTTT.

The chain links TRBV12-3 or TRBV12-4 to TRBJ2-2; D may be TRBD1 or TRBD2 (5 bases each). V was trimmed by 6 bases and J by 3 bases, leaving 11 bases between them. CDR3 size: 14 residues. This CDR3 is CASSRDGDTGELFF. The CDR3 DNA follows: TGTGCCAGCAGCAGGGACGGTGACACCGGGGAGCTGTTTTTT.

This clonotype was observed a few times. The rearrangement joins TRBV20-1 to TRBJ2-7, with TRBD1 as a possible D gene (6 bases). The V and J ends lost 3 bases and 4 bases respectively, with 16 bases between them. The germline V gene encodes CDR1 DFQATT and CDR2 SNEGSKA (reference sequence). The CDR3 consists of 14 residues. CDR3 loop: CSASPPRDIYEQYF. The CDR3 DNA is TGCAGTGCTAGTCCCCCCCGGGACATATACGAGCAGTACTTC.

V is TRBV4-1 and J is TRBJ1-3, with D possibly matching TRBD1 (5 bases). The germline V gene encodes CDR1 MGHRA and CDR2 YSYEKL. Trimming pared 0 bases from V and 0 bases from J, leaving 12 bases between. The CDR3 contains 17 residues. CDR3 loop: CASSQEGRSSSGNTIYF. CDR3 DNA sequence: TGCGCCAGCAGCCAAGAGGGACGATCAAGCTCTGGAAACACCATATATTTT.

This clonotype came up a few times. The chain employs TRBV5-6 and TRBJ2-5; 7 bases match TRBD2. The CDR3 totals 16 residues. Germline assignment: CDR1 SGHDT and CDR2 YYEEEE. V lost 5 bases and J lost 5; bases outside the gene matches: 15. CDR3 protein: CASSLTSAETRETQYF. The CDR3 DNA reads TGTGCCAGCAGTCTAACTAGCGCAGAGACCCGGGAGACCCAGTACTTC.

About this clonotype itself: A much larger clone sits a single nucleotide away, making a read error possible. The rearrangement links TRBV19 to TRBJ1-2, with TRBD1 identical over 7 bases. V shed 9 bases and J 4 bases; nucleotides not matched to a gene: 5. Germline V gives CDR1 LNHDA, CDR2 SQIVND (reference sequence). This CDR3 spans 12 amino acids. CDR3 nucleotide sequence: TGTGCCAGCATGGGACAGATCTATGGCTACACCTTC. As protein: CASMGQIYGYTF.

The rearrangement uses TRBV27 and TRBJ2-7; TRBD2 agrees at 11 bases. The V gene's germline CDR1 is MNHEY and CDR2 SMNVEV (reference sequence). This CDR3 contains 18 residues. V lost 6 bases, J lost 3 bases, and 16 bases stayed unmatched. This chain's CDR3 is CASSPLAGGPLGLYEQYF. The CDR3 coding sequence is TGTGCCAGCAGCCCCTTAGCGGGAGGGCCTTTGGGACTCTACGAGCAGTACTTC.

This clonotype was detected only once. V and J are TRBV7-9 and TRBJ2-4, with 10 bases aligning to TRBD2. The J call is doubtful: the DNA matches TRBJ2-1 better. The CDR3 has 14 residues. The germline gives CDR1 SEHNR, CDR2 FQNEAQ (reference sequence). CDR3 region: CASSFPTSGIEQFF. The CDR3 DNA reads TGTGCCAGCAGCTTCCCAACTAGCGGGATCGAGCAGTTCTTC.

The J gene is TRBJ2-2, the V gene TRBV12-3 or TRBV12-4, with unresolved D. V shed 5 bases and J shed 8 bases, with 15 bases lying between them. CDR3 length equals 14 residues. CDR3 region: CASSPHRNSGELFF. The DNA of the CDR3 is TGTGCCAGCAGTCCCCATCGGAATTCAGGGGAGCTGTTTTTT.

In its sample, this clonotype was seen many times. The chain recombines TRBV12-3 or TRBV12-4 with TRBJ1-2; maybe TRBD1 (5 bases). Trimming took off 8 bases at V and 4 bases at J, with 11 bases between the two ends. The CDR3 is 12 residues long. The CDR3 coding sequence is TGTGCCAGCGCGGACACTTCCTATGGCTACACCTTC. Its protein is CASADTSYGYTF.

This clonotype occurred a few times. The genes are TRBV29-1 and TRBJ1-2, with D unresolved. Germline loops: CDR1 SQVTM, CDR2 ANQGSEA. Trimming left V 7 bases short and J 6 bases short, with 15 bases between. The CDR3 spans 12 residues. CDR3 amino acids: CSGVGGVDGYTF. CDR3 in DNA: TGCAGCGGTGTAGGCGGAGTGGATGGCTACACCTTC.

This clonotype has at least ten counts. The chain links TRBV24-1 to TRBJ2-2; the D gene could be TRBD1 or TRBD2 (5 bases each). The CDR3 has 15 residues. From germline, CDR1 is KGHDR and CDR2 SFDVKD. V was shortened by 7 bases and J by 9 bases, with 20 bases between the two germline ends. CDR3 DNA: TGTGCCACCAGACAGCCGGGACGGTCACTAAGGGAGCTGTTTTTT. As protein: CATRQPGRSLRELFF.